The clone carrying this T cell receptor beta chain has a count of ten or more. This sample was taken from a study of human T cells and chemical hapten exposure. Looked up from germline, CDR1 is MNHNY and CDR2 is SVGAGI (reference sequence). The CDR3 covers 16 residues. Trimming removed 0 bases at V and 4 bases at J, with 13 bases between. Time point given: patch test 1, 2 weeks after DPC sensitization. As for treatment: therapeutic diphenylcyclopropenone sensitization with weekly scalp DPC. Drawing of blood took place ahead of applying each patch test. MiXCR was run by TCRdb on the RACE reads, yielding one entry per CDR3 protein. This table has about 340,000 distinct CDR3 sequences, about 7% appearing once.

Source: whole blood, taken in connection with sensitization to the hapten diphenylcyclopropenone (DPC). V gene TRBV6-6 combines with J gene TRBJ2-1, with TRBD1 as a possible D gene (6 bases). This TCR derives from a woman between 18 and 29 years old with alopecia areata. Some clones in this sample may be carry-over from other donors' samples. The CDR3 DNA sequence: TGTGCCAGCAGTTACTCGAGAACAGGGCCTTACAATGAGCAGTTCTTC. Amino acid sequence: CASSYSRTGPYNEQFF.